Sequencing of this T cell receptor beta chain was carried out in a study of a mutant IDH1 vaccine in newly diagnosed glioma. Study-level background: Antecedent treatment encompassed radiotherapy, temozolomide, or their combination; the majority received both.

The time point was: baseline, week 1 (first vaccination visit). Stated treatment: pre-vaccination baseline after standard-of-care therapy. CDR1 MDHEN and CDR2 SYDVKM come from the germline V gene. The CDR3 length is 12 residues. V was cut by 8 bases and J by 4 bases, with 11 bases left in between. Assay used: immunoSEQ multiplex PCR; TCRdb lists only in-frame clones, some missing. The data hold roughly 46,000 clones, with about nine tenths observed a single time. With respect to this clone: The antigen is unknown.

Findings of the study overall: Of the patients, 80% to 95% had vaccine-induced immune responses.

The input for sequencing was PBMCs, taken from a glioma patient treated with radiotherapy, temozolomide or both. This chain uses TRBV28 with TRBJ1-1; D ambiguous. This TCR derives from a man aged 40-55 years with glioma. The CDR3 protein is CASRIGSTEAFF. CDR3 nucleotides: TGTGCCAGCCGCATAGGGAGCACTGAAGCTTTCTTT.